This T cell receptor (beta chain) was identified during a study of TIL therapy for anti-PD-1-resistant metastatic lung cancer. At the level of the study: Most patients had lung adenocarcinoma; a handful of tumors were EGFR-mutant, two ALK-rearranged; half smoked currently or formerly. Broader study findings: TIL clonotype persistence in blood showed no apparent association with response.

As for time point: pre-treatment sample, taken before nivolumab and TIL therapy. Enrollment ran from late 2017 to early 2020. Points on this clone: No antigen is known for it.

The libraries were made with immunoSEQ v3. Each library reached 1.9 million or so read pairs, or 5-6 million at deep level. The protocol was immunoSEQ multiplex PCR, while the TCRdb copy is restricted to in-frame clones and leaves out a portion. The sample shows more than 50,000 clones, 80% to 90% of them seen only once. The V gene end was trimmed by 7 bases and the J gene end by 1 base; junction bases not matched to a gene: 8. The CDR3 totals 16 residues. From germline, CDR1 is SGHRS and CDR2 YFSETQ. Here the sequenced sample was blood, taken at baseline. This clonotype was sampled from a person aged 25 to 80 with non-small cell lung cancer. The V call is TRBV5-1, the J call TRBJ2-3; 11 bases map to TRBD2. The CDR3 DNA sequence: TGCGCCAGCGGCACTAGCGGGAGCGTAGGCACAGATACGCAGTATTTT. It yields the protein CASGTSGSVGTDTQYF. The whole variable domain, filled in from reference TRBV5-1 and TRBJ2-3, reads KAGVTQTPRYLIKTRGQQVTLSCSPISGHRSVSWYQQTPGQGLQFLFEYFSETQRNKGNFPGRFSGRQFSNSRSEMNVSTLELGDSALYLCASGTSGSVGTDTQYFGPGTRLTVL.